This TCR beta chain was sequenced in a study of vaccination and CD4 T cells after COVID-19. The wider study: Six males and four females constituted the convalescent cohort, two of whom were Hispanic. A median of approximately 75 days (range 14 to 241) separated dose two from the taking of post-vaccine samples. Controls used CEFX viral epitopes (positive), HIV-1 Nef peptides (negative), or no peptide.

Cultured CD4+ T-cell DNA underwent Oncomine TCR Beta short-read sequencing. TCRdb analysed the PCR reads with MiXCR anew, one entry per CDR3 protein. The sample lists about 15,000 distinct CDR3 sequences; 65% to 85% were seen once. Treatment described: roughly 10-day PBMC culture with coronavirus spike peptide pools or control peptides (ViraFEST assay). A word on this clonotype: Its antigen is still unknown.

Sample: CD4+ T cells from blood, cultured in vitro, taken after SARS-CoV-2 vaccination. The receptor comes from a human donor who received a COVID-19 vaccine.

As DNA, the CDR3 is TGTGCCAGCAGCCCAGGGACGGACTATGGCTACACCTTC. This translates into CASSPGTDYGYTF. The chain employs TRBV7-8 and TRBJ1-2; D is perhaps TRBD1 (5 bases). V shed 5 bases and J shed 3 bases, with 10 bases lying between them. The CDR3 sequence is 13 residues long. Germline CDR1 is SGHVS and CDR2 is FQNEAQ.